This T cell receptor beta chain derives from a study of PD-1 blockade in classical Hodgkin lymphoma. All the patients suffered relapse after autologous stem cell transplantation, and brentuximab vedotin exposure differed. The CD8+ T cells came from thawed PBMCs through magnetic negative selection. The repertoire was sequenced with immunoSEQ multiplex PCR; TCRdb's copy has only in-frame clones and lacks some. The sample has around 2,700 clones; just under 75% are singletons. The CDR3 length is 20 residues. J lost 0 bases, V lost 2 bases, and 9 bases had no gene match. Germline loops: CDR1 WSHSY, CDR2 SAAADI.

The specimen was CD8+ T cells from blood, collected at baseline. The V gene is TRBV10-2, the J gene TRBJ2-3, with TRBD2 identical over 15 bases. The source is a human donor with classical Hodgkin lymphoma. The CDR3 DNA is TGCGCCAGCAGTGAGCCTACCGCCGGACTAGCGGGGGGGAGCACAGATACGCAGTATTTT. Translation gives CASSEPTAGLAGGSTDTQYF.